This TCR beta chain was identified during a study of control samples from healthy donors and cancer patients. This CDR3 is 13 amino acids long. Note on this clone: One end of the junction is discordant with germline, which a read error may explain.

Sequenced by immunoSEQ multiplex PCR; TCRdb stores in-frame clones only, minus some. The sample has 150,000 to 180,000 clones, approximately 93% seen once. This chain joins TRBV12-3 or TRBV12-4 and TRBJ1-1; a possible D gene is TRBD1 (5 bases). Material for sequencing was blood. The origin of this receptor is a man in his forties in good health. The CDR3 sequence: CASSFTSDTEAFF. Written as DNA, the CDR3 is TGTGCCAGCAGTTTTACTTCGGACACGGAAGCTTTCTTT.